The clone carrying this T cell receptor beta chain was detected many times. Its target is unknown. This entry is derived from a study of CD8 T cells in ankylosing spondylitis. General observations from the study: Past studies reported some motif variants in reactive arthritis synovial fluid and blood. It was reported that disease-linked clones were significantly enriched in matched ankylosing spondylitis synovial fluid.

Library preparation for TCR beta used quantitative 5'-RACE with molecular barcodes. MiXCR, applied by TCRdb to the 5' RACE reads, yields one record per CDR3 protein. Here the sample spans a few hundred thousand distinct CDR3 sequences, approximately 12% being singletons. V was cut by 1 base and J by 0 bases, with 9 bases left in between. CDR3 length: 16 amino acids. The germline CDR1 and CDR2 sequences are SGHVS and FQNEAQ. The receptor's source is a male donor with ankylosing spondylitis or in good health (not recorded which). V gene TRBV7-8 combines with J gene TRBJ2-2; TRBD1 might be the D (5 bases). What was sequenced was blood, either unsorted or a sorted T cell fraction (not recorded which). In DNA form, the CDR3 reads TGTGCCAGCAGCTTAGTACAGGACCCGAACACCGGGGAGCTGTTTTTT. Translation: CASSLVQDPNTGELFF.